These 20 T cell receptor beta chains were sequenced from one sample in a study of CD8 T cells in Susac syndrome. cDNA came from about 0.46 to 1 ug RNA primed by random hexamers. TCRdb analysed the immunoSEQ multiplex PCR reads with MiXCR anew, one entry per CDR3 protein. This table holds roughly 180,000 distinct CDR3 sequences, about 95% found once. Sample: CD4+ T cells from PBMCs. All receptors derive from a human donor in good health.

This clonotype appeared once. This chain joins TRBV29-1 and TRBJ1-2; D is perhaps TRBD1 (5 bases). Germline V CDR1 and CDR2: SQVTM, ANQGSEA. V lost 0 bases and J lost 6, with 14 bases in between. The CDR3 has 14 amino acids. CDR3 residues: CSVEDAARGDGYTF. CDR3 coding DNA: TGCAGCGTTGAAGATGCGGCGAGGGGAGATGGCTACACCTTC.

This chain connects TRBV20-1 to TRBJ2-4, with D uncertain. CDR1 and CDR2 from the germline V gene are DFQATT and SNEGSKA (reference sequence). V gave up 2 bases and J gave up 2 bases, with 10 bases separating them. The CDR3 sequence is 14 residues long. This CDR3 reads CSARIGLPKNIQYF. The CDR3 nucleotides are TGCAGTGCTAGAATAGGTTTACCCAAAAACATTCAGTACTTC.

V usage is TRBV6-2 or TRBV6-3 and J usage is TRBJ2-7; possible D gene TRBD2, 5 bases. Per germline, CDR1 MNHEY and CDR2 SVGEGT. The CDR3 spans 16 residues. The V gene lost 2 bases and the J gene lost 7 bases, with 21 bases spanning the gap. CDR3 region: CASSYPSAVFLEEQYF. The DNA of the CDR3 is TGTGCCAGCAGTTACCCCTCAGCGGTATTTTTGGAAGAGCAGTACTTC.

V is TRBV20-1 and J is TRBJ2-5, with 7 positions matching TRBD2. Germline V lookup: CDR1 DFQATT, CDR2 SNEGSKA (reference sequence). The V segment lost 0 bases and the J segment 5 bases; nucleotides outside the gene matches: 15. The length of the CDR3 is 17 residues. The CDR3 DNA reads TGCAGTGCTAGAGATCTAGGCGGGAGAGGTTTAAGCGAGACCCAGTACTTC. Protein: CSARDLGGRGLSETQYF.

The CDR3 spells CASRRTGTDTQYF. CDR3 nucleotide sequence: TGTGCCAGCAGGAGGACGGGCACAGATACGCAGTATTTT. V and J are TRBV28 and TRBJ2-3, with no clear D. CDR3 length equals 13 residues. Germline values: CDR1 MDHEN, CDR2 SYDVKM. V gave up 6 bases and J gave up 1 base, with 8 bases separating them.

The rearrangement joins TRBV20-1 to TRBJ2-1, with TRBD1 matching over 7 bases. The CDR3 contains 14 residues. Germline V gene data show CDR1 as DFQATT and CDR2 as SNEGSKA (reference sequence). V dropped 3 bases and J dropped 6; count of bases not matched to a gene: 8. CDR3 in DNA: TGCAGTGCTAGCAGACAGGGAAATAGCAATGAGCAGTTCTTC. Residues: CSASRQGNSNEQFF.

The chain employs TRBV29-1 and TRBJ2-1, with TRBD2 matching 14 bases. Germline V CDR1 and CDR2: SQVTM, ANQGSEA. Trimming at V came to 6 bases and at J to 10 bases, leaving 14 bases not matched to a gene. The length of the CDR3 is 16 residues. The CDR3 here is CSVAGGTSGRSWEQFF. CDR3 bases: TGCAGCGTGGCCGGAGGGACTAGCGGGAGATCATGGGAGCAGTTCTTC.

V is TRBV18 and J is TRBJ2-7; D may match TRBD1 or TRBD2 (5 bases each). This CDR3 region has 14 residues. Between the trimmed V and J ends, which lost 5 bases and 3 bases, there was a span of 14 bases. The germline V gene has CDR1 KGHSH and CDR2 LQKENI. The chain's CDR3 is CASSSGEGYYEQYF. CDR3 nucleotide sequence: TGTGCCAGCTCATCCGGAGAGGGGTACTACGAGCAGTACTTC.

This chain uses TRBV7-2 with TRBJ2-3; TRBD2 matches at 9 bases. Germline V gene sequence: CDR1 SGHTA, CDR2 FQGNSA. The V gene end was trimmed by 5 bases and the J gene end by 5 bases; junction bases not matched to a gene: 8. CDR3 length: 15 residues. The CDR3 protein is CASSRIAGVRDTQYF. As DNA, the CDR3 is TGTGCCAGCAGCCGGATAGCGGGAGTGAGAGATACGCAGTATTTT.

The chain links TRBV6-5 to TRBJ2-6; TRBD2 might be the D (6 bases). This CDR3 region has 17 residues. Between the trimmed V and J ends, which lost 2 bases and 0 bases, there was a span of 11 bases. Germline V gene data show CDR1 as MNHEY and CDR2 as SVGAGI. The CDR3 DNA follows: TGTGCCAGCAGTTACGATGGAGGGGACTCTGGGGCCAACGTCCTGACTTTC. Translating it yields CASSYDGGDSGANVLTF.

V is TRBV5-6 and J is TRBJ2-4; D is unclear. Looked up from germline, CDR1 is SGHDT and CDR2 is YYEEEE. The CDR3 has 13 residues. V lost 4 bases to trimming and J lost 4 bases, with 9 bases between them. The CDR3 loop is CASSPAQKNIQYF. CDR3 coding DNA: TGTGCCAGCAGCCCCGCGCAGAAAAACATTCAGTACTTC.

The chain uses TRBV11-2 and TRBJ1-2; D is ambiguous. Germline V lookup: CDR1 SGHAT, CDR2 FQNNGV. Trimming shortened V by 0 bases and J by 4 bases, and 6 bases separated the two germline ends. The CDR3 extends over 13 amino acids. CDR3 DNA sequence: TGTGCCAGCAGCTTAGATCTCACCTATGGCTACACCTTC. Protein product: CASSLDLTYGYTF. Full variable domain (rest looked up from reference TRBV11-2 and TRBJ1-2): EAGVAQSPRYKIIEKRQSVAFWCNPISGHATLYWYQQILGQGPKLLIQFQNNGVVDDSQLPKDRFSAERLKGVDSTLKIQPAKLEDSAVYLCASSLDLTYGYTFGSGTRLTVV.

The rearrangement links TRBV29-1 to TRBJ2-5; 8 positions agree with TRBD2. V lost 7 bases, J lost 0 bases, and 1 base stayed unmatched. CDR3 length: 12 residues. Germline values: CDR1 SQVTM, CDR2 ANQGSEA. The CDR3 sequence is CSAGGYQETQYF. The CDR3, as DNA: TGCAGCGCGGGGGGGTACCAAGAGACCCAGTACTTC.

The rearrangement uses TRBV28 and TRBJ2-7, with D possibly TRBD2 on 6 matching bases. V lost 7 bases and J 3 bases, leaving 7 bases between the germline ends. There are 11 residues in the CDR3. CDR1 is MDHEN and CDR2 is SYDVKM in the germline V gene. As DNA, the CDR3 is TGTGCCAGCAACGGGGGCTACGAGCAGTACTTC. Its translation: CASNGGYEQYF.

The chain links TRBV27 to TRBJ2-7; D remains unclear. The CDR3 length is 14 residues. CDR1 MNHEY and CDR2 SMNVEV come from the germline V gene (reference sequence). Trimming shortened V by 2 bases and J by 3 bases, and 11 bases separated the two germline ends. The CDR3 here is CASSLTSRLYEQYF. The CDR3, as DNA: TGTGCCAGCAGTTTAACCAGTAGGCTCTACGAGCAGTACTTC.

A single count supports this clonotype. The chain uses TRBV20-1 and TRBJ2-5; no clear D. With 4 bases removed from V and 9 bases from J, the gap between germline ends came to 6 bases. The CDR3 length is 9 residues. Germline V gives CDR1 DFQATT, CDR2 SNEGSKA (reference sequence). Written as DNA, the CDR3 is TGCAGTGCTAACTGGCCCCAGTACTTC. The encoded protein is CSANWPQYF.

The V gene is TRBV12-3 or TRBV12-4, the J gene TRBJ1-1; D gene unclear. V lost 7 bases and J lost 3, with 15 bases in between. This CDR3 region has 14 residues. CDR3 sequence (DNA): TGTGCCAGCACCGATTGGACGGAGGACACTGAAGCTTTCTTT. Translated, it gives CASTDWTEDTEAFF.

The chain couples TRBV19 to TRBJ2-7, with 8 bases matching TRBD1. The junction had 6 bases not matched to a gene; V was cut back by 9 bases and J by 5 bases. The CDR3 contains 12 residues. Germline CDR1 LNHDA, CDR2 SQIVND (reference sequence). The CDR3 DNA reads TGTGCCAGCGGACAGGGTCCCAACGAGCAGTACTTC. Amino acid sequence: CASGQGPNEQYF.

This chain links TRBV4-3 with TRBJ1-1; D remains unclear. CDR3 length: 14 amino acids. Germline CDR1 reads LGHNA; CDR2 reads YSLEER. The V gene lost 0 bases and the J gene lost 5 bases, with 10 bases spanning the gap. The CDR3 sequence is CASSQDAGLTEAFF. DNA for the CDR3: TGCGCCAGCAGCCAAGATGCAGGTTTGACTGAAGCTTTCTTT.

The chain links TRBV15 to TRBJ2-1, with no clear D. Germline CDR1 LNHNV, CDR2 YYDKDF (reference sequence). Trimming took 0 bases from V and 9 from J, leaving 12 bases between them. CDR3 length: 14 residues. The CDR3 reads CATSRDILLGEQFF. The CDR3 DNA follows: TGTGCCACCAGCAGAGATATACTGCTGGGTGAGCAGTTCTTC.